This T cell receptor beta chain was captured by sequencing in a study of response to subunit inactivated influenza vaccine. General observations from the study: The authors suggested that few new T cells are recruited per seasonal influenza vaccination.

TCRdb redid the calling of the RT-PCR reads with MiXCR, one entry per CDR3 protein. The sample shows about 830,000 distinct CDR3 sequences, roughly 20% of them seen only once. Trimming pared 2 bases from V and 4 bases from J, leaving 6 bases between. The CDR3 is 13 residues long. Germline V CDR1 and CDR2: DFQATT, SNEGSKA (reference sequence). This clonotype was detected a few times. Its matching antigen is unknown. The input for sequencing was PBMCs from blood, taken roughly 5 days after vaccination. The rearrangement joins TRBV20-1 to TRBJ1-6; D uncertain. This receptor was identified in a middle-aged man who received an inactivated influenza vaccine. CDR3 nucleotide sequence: TGCAGTGCTAGACAGACATATAATTCACCCCTCCACTTT. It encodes CSARQTYNSPLHF.